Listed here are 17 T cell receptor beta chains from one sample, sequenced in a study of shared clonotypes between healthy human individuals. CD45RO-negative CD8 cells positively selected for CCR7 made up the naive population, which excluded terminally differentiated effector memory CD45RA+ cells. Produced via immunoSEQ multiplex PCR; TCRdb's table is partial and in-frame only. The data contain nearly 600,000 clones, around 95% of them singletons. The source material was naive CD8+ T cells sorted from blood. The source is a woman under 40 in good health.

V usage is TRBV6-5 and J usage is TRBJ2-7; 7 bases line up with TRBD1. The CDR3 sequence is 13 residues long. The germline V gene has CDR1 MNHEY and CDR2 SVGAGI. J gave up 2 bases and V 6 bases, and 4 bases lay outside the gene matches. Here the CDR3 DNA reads TGTGCCAGCAGAACCGGGACAGCCTACGAGCAGTACTTC. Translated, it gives CASRTGTAYEQYF.

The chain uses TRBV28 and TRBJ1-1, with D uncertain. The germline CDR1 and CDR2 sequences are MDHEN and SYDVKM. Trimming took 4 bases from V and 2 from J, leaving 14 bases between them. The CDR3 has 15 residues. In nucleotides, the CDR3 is TGTGCCAGCAGTTCTAGGTGGGGTCTAAACACTGAAGCTTTCTTT. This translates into CASSSRWGLNTEAFF.

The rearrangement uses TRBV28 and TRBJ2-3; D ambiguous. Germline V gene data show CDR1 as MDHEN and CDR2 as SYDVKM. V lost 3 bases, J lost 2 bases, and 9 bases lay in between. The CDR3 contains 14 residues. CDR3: CASSFSPPTDTQYF. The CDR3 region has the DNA TGTGCCAGCAGTTTCTCCCCACCCACAGATACGCAGTATTTT. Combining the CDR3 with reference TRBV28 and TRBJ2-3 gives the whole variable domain DVKVTQSSRYLVKRTGEKVFLECVQDMDHENMFWYRQDPGLGLRLIYFSYDVKMKEKGDIPEGYSVSREKKERFSLILESASTNQTSMYLCASSFSPPTDTQYFGPGTRLTVL.

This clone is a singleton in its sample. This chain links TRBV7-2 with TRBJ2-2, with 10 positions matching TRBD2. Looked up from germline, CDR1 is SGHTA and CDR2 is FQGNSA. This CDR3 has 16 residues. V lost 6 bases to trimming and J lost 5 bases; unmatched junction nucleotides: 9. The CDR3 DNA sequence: TGTGCCAGCAGTTTGATACTAGCGGGGTTTACCGGGGAGCTGTTTTTT. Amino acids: CASSLILAGFTGELFF. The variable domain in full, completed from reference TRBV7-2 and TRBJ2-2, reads GAGVSQSPSNKVTEKGKDVELRCDPISGHTALYWYRQSLGQGLEFLIYFQGNSAPDKSGLPSDRFSAERTGGSVSTLTIQRTQQEDSAVYLCASSLILAGFTGELFFGEGSRLTVL.

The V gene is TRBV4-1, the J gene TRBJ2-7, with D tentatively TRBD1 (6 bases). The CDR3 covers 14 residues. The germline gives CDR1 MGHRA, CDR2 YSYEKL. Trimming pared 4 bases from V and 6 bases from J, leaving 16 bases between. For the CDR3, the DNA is TGCGCCAGCAGCCGCCCGGGACAATTGGTCGAGCAGTACTTC. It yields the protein CASSRPGQLVEQYF.

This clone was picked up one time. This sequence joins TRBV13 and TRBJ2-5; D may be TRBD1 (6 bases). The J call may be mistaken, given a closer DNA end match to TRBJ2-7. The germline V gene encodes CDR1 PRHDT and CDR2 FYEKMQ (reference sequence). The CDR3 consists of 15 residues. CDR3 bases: TGTGCCAGCAGCATGGGGGCCTCAGGGGCCGTCGAGCAGTACTTC. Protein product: CASSMGASGAVEQYF.

In DNA, the CDR3 is TGTGCCACCAGCAGCACCGGGGAGCTGTTTTTT. Translated, it gives CATSSTGELFF. This rearrangement joins TRBV15 to TRBJ2-2; D is ambiguous. The CDR3 contains 11 residues. V gave up 3 bases and J gave up 4 bases, with 0 bases separating them. The germline CDR1 and CDR2 sequences are LNHNV and YYDKDF (reference sequence).

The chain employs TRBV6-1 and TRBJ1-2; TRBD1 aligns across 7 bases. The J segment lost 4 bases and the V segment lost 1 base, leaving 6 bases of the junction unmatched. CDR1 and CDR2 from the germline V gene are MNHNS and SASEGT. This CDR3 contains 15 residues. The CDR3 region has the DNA TGTGCCAGCAGTGAAGGAGGGGGCGATATCTATGGCTACACCTTC. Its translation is CASSEGGGDIYGYTF.

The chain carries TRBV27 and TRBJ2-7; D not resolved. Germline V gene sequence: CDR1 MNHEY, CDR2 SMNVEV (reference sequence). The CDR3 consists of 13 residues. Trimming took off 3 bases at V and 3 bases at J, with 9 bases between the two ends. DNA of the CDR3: TGTGCCAGCAGTTTCTATTACAACTACGAGCAGTACTTC. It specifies CASSFYYNYEQYF.

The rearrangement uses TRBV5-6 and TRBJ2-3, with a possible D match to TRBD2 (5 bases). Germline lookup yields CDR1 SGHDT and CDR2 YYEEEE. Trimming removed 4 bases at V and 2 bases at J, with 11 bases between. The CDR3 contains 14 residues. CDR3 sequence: CASSIAGDTDTQYF. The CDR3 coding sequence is TGTGCCAGCAGCATAGCCGGGGACACAGATACGCAGTATTTT.

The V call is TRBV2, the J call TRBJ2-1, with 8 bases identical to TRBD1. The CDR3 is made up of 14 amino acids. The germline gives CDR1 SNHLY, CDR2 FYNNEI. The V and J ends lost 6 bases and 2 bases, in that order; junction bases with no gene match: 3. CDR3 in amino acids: CASSGQGPYNEQFF. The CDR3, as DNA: TGTGCCAGCAGCGGACAGGGACCCTACAATGAGCAGTTCTTC.

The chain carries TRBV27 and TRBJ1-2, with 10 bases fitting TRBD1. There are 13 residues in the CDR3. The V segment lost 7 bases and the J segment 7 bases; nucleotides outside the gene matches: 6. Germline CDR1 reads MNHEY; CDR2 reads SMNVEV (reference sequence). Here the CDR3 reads CASTGQGYSGYTF. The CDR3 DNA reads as TGTGCCAGCACGGGACAGGGGTACTCTGGCTACACCTTC.

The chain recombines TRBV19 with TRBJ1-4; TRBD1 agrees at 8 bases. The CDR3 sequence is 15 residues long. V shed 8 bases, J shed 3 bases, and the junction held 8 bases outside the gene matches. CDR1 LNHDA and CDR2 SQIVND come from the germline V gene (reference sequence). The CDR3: CASCYRDRSNEKLFF. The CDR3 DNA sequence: TGTGCCAGTTGTTACCGGGACAGGTCTAATGAAAAACTGTTTTTT.

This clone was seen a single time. CDR3 sequence: CASSGGQVEQYF. The CDR3, as DNA: TGTGCCAGCAGTGGGGGACAGGTAGAGCAGTACTTC. The chain combines TRBV2 with TRBJ2-7; 8 bases are a match to TRBD1. The germline V gene encodes CDR1 SNHLY and CDR2 FYNNEI. After removal of 4 bases from V and 7 bases from J, the junction contained 3 bases not matched to a gene. CDR3 length equals 12 residues.

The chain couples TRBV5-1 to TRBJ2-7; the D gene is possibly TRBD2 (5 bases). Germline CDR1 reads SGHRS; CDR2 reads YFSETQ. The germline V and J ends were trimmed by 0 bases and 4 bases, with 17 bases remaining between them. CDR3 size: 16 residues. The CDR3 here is CASSLGIGVRTYEQYF. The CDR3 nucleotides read TGCGCCAGCAGCTTGGGGATCGGGGTAAGGACTTACGAGCAGTACTTC.

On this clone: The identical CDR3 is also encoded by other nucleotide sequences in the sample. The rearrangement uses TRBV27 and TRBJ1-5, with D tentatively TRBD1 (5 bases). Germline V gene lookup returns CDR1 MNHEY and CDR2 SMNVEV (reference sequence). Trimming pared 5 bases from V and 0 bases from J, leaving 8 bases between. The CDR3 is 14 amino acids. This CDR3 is CASSLRDSNQPQHF. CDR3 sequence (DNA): TGTGCCAGCAGTCTCAGGGATAGCAATCAGCCCCAGCATTTT.

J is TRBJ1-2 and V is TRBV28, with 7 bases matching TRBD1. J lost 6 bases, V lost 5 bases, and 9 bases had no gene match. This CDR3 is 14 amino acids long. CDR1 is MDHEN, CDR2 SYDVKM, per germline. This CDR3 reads CASSMTTGTHGYTF. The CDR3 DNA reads TGTGCCAGCAGTATGACGACAGGGACCCATGGCTACACCTTC.